This T cell receptor beta chain was recovered during a study of CD8 T cells in Susac syndrome. When the RNA was reverse transcribed, random hexamers were used with an input of 0.5 to 1 ug. TCRdb reprocessed the immunoSEQ multiplex PCR reads with MiXCR, giving one entry per CDR3 protein. The sample has a few hundred thousand distinct CDR3 sequences; 70% to 90% are singletons. The sequence came from a human donor with multiple sclerosis. Specimen: CD8+ T cells from PBMCs.

The CDR3 region has the DNA TGCGCCAGCAGCCAGGGCAGGGCGAAAAGGTCCCAGTACTTC. Amino acids: CASSQGRAKRSQYF. The chain combines TRBV4-1 with TRBJ2-5, with D possibly being TRBD1 (5 bases). V was shortened by 3 bases and J by 9 bases, with 17 bases between the two germline ends. Germline V gene lookup returns CDR1 MGHRA and CDR2 YSYEKL. CDR3 size: 14 residues.